This T cell receptor beta chain emerged from a study of T cell repertoires in cytomegalovirus infection. Study observations and caveats: Cumulative frequency of public TCR beta families picked out carriers of CMV plus the relevant HLA.

One entry per CDR3 protein, called by TCRdb with MiXCR from the reads. The sample has more than 400,000 distinct CDR3 sequences; about a quarter are singletons. Germline values: CDR1 DFQATT, CDR2 SNEGSKA (reference sequence). V gave up 5 bases and J gave up 5 bases; unmatched junction bases: 5. The CDR3 runs to 13 residues. Regarding this clonotype: No antigen is known for it.

The sequenced sample consisted of PBMCs. The sequence derives from a human donor in good health (CMV status not recorded). Some clones in this sample may be carry-over from other donors' samples. The chain joins TRBV20-1 to TRBJ2-1; 8 bases are shared with TRBD1. The CDR3 DNA follows: TGCAGTGCTCGGGGACAGGTGAACAATGAGCAGTTCTTC. Its translation is CSARGQVNNEQFF.